Below, 14 T cell receptor beta chains from the same sample are listed, as sequenced in a study of metastatic and nonmetastatic thyroid tumors. Until they underwent thyroid surgery, no patient had received any treatment. TCRdb re-analyzed the PCR reads using MiXCR. The data show 22,000 or so clones, with 23% seen just once and over 55% held by the top ten. Material for sequencing was blood. These receptors all come from a male donor with papillary thyroid cancer or a benign thyroid nodule (not recorded which). Some clones in this sample may be carry-over from other donors' samples.

Many counts were recorded for this clone. This chain links TRBV5-1 with TRBJ2-7, with 8 bases aligning to TRBD2. Germline values: CDR1 SGHRS, CDR2 YFSETQ. The CDR3 length is 13 residues. Unmatched junction bases numbered 6, after V lost 8 bases and J lost 2 bases. CDR3 nucleotide sequence: TGCGCCAGTTTTAGCGGGAAGACCTACGAGCAGTACTTC. This sequence encodes CASFSGKTYEQYF.

This clone was recorded a few times. The conserved phenylalanine or tryptophan is not found at the CDR3 terminus, so this likely reflects a read error. This chain joins TRBV20-1 and TRBJ2-5; 8 bases are a match to TRBD1. The V and J ends lost 5 bases and 3 bases, in that order; junction bases with no gene match: 5. CDR3 length equals 13 residues. Looked up from germline, CDR1 is DFQATT and CDR2 is SNEGSKA (reference sequence). The CDR3 DNA is TGCAGTGCTCGGACAGGGTGGGAAGAGACCCAGTACCTC. Translation: CSARTGWEETQYL.

There are many counts of this clone. V and J are TRBV6-1 and TRBJ1-5; no clear D. CDR1 and CDR2 from the germline V gene are MNHNS and SASEGT. The CDR3 sequence is 15 residues long. Trimming stripped 2 bases from V and 0 bases from J, with 8 bases between. CDR3 DNA: TGTGCCAGCAGTGAATCCCCTTATAGCAATCAGCCCCAGCATTTT. It encodes CASSESPYSNQPQHF.

This clone came up many times. The chain joins TRBV5-4 to TRBJ2-7; D is ambiguous. This CDR3 is 14 amino acids long. Germline lookup yields CDR1 SGHNT and CDR2 YYREEE (reference sequence). V lost 4 bases and J 1 base, leaving 12 bases between the germline ends. CDR3 DNA: TGTGCCAGCAGCACCGCATTCGGGTCCTACGAGCAGTACTTC. This gives the protein CASSTAFGSYEQYF.

The rearrangement links TRBV6-2 or TRBV6-3 to TRBJ2-1; 12 bases line up with TRBD2. The J segment lost 12 bases and the V segment lost 7 bases, leaving 7 bases of the junction unmatched. The CDR3 contains 13 residues. The V gene's germline CDR1 is MNHEY and CDR2 SVGEGT. The CDR3 reads CASTRTSGTRQFF. CDR3 nucleotide sequence: TGTGCCAGCACCAGGACTAGCGGGACGAGGCAGTTCTTC.

This clone was picked up many times. The chain is built from TRBV27 and TRBJ2-3; D may be TRBD2 (6 bases). This CDR3 has 15 residues. Germline lookup yields CDR1 MNHEY and CDR2 SMNVEV (reference sequence). V dropped 3 bases and J dropped 3 bases, with 13 bases sitting between them. CDR3 region: CASSFSGEGTDTQYF. The CDR3 nucleotides read TGTGCCAGCAGTTTCTCGGGAGAGGGGACAGATACGCAGTATTTT.

The rearrangement links TRBV11-2 to TRBJ1-2; TRBD1 matches at 9 bases. The CDR3 has 17 residues. Germline CDR1 reads SGHAT; CDR2 reads FQNNGV. The V segment lost 4 bases and the J segment 3 bases; nucleotides outside the gene matches: 12. As DNA, the CDR3 is TGTGCCAGCAGCTCGATGAGAGGGACAGGGAAATACTATGGCTACACCTTC. This sequence encodes CASSSMRGTGKYYGYTF. Supplemented by reference TRBV11-2 and TRBJ1-2, the full variable domain reads EAGVAQSPRYKIIEKRQSVAFWCNPISGHATLYWYQQILGQGPKLLIQFQNNGVVDDSQLPKDRFSAERLKGVDSTLKIQPAKLEDSAVYLCASSSMRGTGKYYGYTFGSGTRLTVV.

As regards this clone: At one boundary the junction diverges from the germline segment, which might be a read error. Other DNA sequences in the same sample also yield this CDR3. CDR3 protein: CASSPTGWLGNIF. The DNA of the CDR3 is TGTGCCAGCTCACCGACAGGGTGGCTAGGGAACATCTTC. This chain connects TRBV18 to TRBJ1-2; 7 positions agree with TRBD1. The CDR3 length is 13 residues. Looked up from germline, CDR1 is KGHSH and CDR2 is LQKENI.

This clone was recorded at least ten times. CDR3 nucleotide sequence: TGTGCCAGCTCACCCCAGTTGGGGGGGACAGATACGCAGTATTTT. Its translation is CASSPQLGGTDTQYF. This sequence joins TRBV18 and TRBJ2-3; 7 nucleotides line up with TRBD2. The germline gives CDR1 KGHSH, CDR2 LQKENI. There are 15 residues in the CDR3. Losses at the gene ends were 3 bases for V and 3 bases for J; bases not matched to a gene: 6. The complete variable domain, with remaining parts taken from reference TRBV18 and TRBJ2-3, reads NAGVMQNPRHLVRRRGQEARLRCSPMKGHSHVYWYRQLPEEGLKFMVYLQKENIIDESGMPKERFSAEFPKEGPSILRIQQVVRGDSAAYFCASSPQLGGTDTQYFGPGTRLTVL.

This chain connects TRBV27 to TRBJ1-1; no firm D call. V was shortened by 5 bases and J by 4 bases, with 14 bases between the two germline ends. This CDR3 spans 14 amino acids. Germline V gene data show CDR1 as MNHEY and CDR2 as SMNVEV (reference sequence). The CDR3 coding sequence is TGTGCCAGCAGTGCCACCCCCTCCGGCACTGAAGCTTTCTTT. This translates into CASSATPSGTEAFF.

In this sample, this clone turned up many times. As DNA, the CDR3 is TGTGCCACCAGCAGAGATCGCAGGGTCGGGGAAAAACTGTTTTTT. Translated: CATSRDRRVGEKLFF. This chain connects TRBV15 to TRBJ1-4, with D tentatively TRBD1 (5 bases). V was clipped by 0 bases and J by 8 bases, with 13 bases between them. The germline V gene encodes CDR1 LNHNV and CDR2 YYDKDF (reference sequence). This CDR3 has 15 amino acids.

J is TRBJ2-7 and V is TRBV6-2 or TRBV6-3; D uncertain. Germline values: CDR1 MNHEY, CDR2 SVGEGT. The CDR3 is 17 amino acids. V was cut by 0 bases and J by 0 bases, with 15 bases left in between. Here the CDR3 reads CASSYSGRRASSYEQYF. The CDR3, as DNA: TGTGCCAGCAGTTACTCGGGCCGCAGAGCTTCCTCCTACGAGCAGTACTTC.

This clone was picked up many times. The chain uses TRBV19 and TRBJ2-2; the D gene could be TRBD1 or TRBD2 (5 bases each). V lost 5 bases to trimming and J lost 8 bases, with 15 bases between them. Germline V CDR1 and CDR2: LNHDA, SQIVND (reference sequence). The CDR3 is made up of 14 amino acids. The DNA of the CDR3 is TGTGCCAGTAGTTTCCTGCGAGGGACGGGGGAGCTGTTTTTT. Translated: CASSFLRGTGELFF. The whole variable domain, remainder taken from reference TRBV19 and TRBJ2-2, is DGGITQSPKYLFRKEGQNVTLSCEQNLNHDAMYWYRQDPGQGLRLIYYSQIVNDFQKGDIAEGYSVSREKKESFPLTVTSAQKNPTAFYLCASSFLRGTGELFFGEGSRLTVL.

This clone was counted ten times or more. The rearrangement joins TRBV16 to TRBJ2-7, with TRBD1 matching over 9 bases. The CDR3 contains 13 residues. The V gene end was trimmed by 4 bases and the J gene end by 7 bases; junction bases not matched to a gene: 5. In germline, CDR1 is KGHSY, CDR2 FQNENV. The CDR3 DNA sequence: TGTGCCAGCAGCCCAGGACAGGGGAGGGAGCAGTACTTC. Protein sequence: CASSPGQGREQYF.